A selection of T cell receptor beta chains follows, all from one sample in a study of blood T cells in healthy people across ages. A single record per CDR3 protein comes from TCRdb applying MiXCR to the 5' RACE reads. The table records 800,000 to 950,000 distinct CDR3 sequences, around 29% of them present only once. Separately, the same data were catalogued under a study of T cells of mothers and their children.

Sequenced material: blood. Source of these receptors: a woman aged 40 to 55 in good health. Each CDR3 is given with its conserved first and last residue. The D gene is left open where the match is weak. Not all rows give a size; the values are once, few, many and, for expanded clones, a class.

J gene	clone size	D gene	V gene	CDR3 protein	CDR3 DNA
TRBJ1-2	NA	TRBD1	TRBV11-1	CASSPRPGTGGHGYTF	TGTGCCAGCAGCCCGCGTCCCGGGACAGGAGGTCATGGCTACACCTTC
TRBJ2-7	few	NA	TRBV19	CASSIGGPSYEQYF	TGTGCCAGTAGTATAGGGGGCCCTTCCTACGAGCAGTACTTC
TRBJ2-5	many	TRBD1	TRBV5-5	CASSLQDRVAETQYF	TGTGCCAGCAGCTTACAGGACAGGGTTGCGGAGACCCAGTACTTC
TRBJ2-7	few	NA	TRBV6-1	CASSEEGPRFEQYF	TGTGCCAGCAGTGAAGAGGGACCTAGATTCGAGCAGTACTTC
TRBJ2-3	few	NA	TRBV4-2	CASSQHATRGSTDTQYF	TGTGCCAGCAGCCAACATGCGACAAGGGGGAGCACAGATACGCAGTATTTT
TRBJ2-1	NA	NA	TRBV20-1	CSAQDGSGSCNEQFF	TGCAGTGCGCAAGATGGGAGCGGCTCCTGCAATGAGCAGTTCTTC
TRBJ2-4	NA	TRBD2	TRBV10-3	CAISASGLAGSQYF	TGTGCCATCAGTGCGTCGGGACTAGCGGGGAGTCAGTACTTC
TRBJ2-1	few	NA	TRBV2	CASSGVDEQFF	TGTGCCAGCTCGGGGGTCGATGAGCAGTTCTTC
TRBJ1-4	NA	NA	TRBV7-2	CASSRSGAYDEKLFF	TGTGCCAGCAGCCGTTCGGGGGCGTATGACGAAAAACTGTTTTTT
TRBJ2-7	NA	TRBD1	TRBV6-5	CASRQDRGRAKQYF	TGTGCCAGCAGACAAGACAGGGGCCGGGCTAAGCAGTACTTC
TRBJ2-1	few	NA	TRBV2	CASSGTVREQFF	TGTGCCAGCAGTGGGACAGTCCGCGAGCAGTTCTTC
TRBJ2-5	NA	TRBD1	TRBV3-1	CASSQEGQVGQETQYF	TGTGCCAGCAGCCAGGAAGGACAGGTCGGACAAGAGACCCAGTACTTC
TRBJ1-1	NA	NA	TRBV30	CAWSIRGVSNTEAFF	TGTGCCTGGAGTATCAGGGGTGTTAGTAACACTGAAGCTTTCTTT
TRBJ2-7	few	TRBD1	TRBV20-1	CSAPSDREQYEQYF	TGCAGTGCTCCTTCGGACAGGGAGCAATACGAGCAGTACTTC
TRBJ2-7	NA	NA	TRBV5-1	CASSLDLGVSSYEQYF	TGCGCCAGCAGCTTGGATCTCGGGGTAAGCTCCTACGAGCAGTACTTC
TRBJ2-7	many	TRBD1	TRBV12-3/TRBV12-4	CASSSWDREISYEQYF	TGTGCCAGCAGCTCCTGGGACAGGGAAATATCCTACGAGCAGTACTTC
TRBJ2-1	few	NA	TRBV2	CASSEGFRGFNEQFF	TGTGCCAGCAGTGAAGGGTTTAGGGGGTTCAATGAGCAGTTCTTC
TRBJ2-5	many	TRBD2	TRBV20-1	CSASQQRGETQYF	TGCAGTGCTAGTCAGCAGCGGGGAGAGACCCAGTACTTC
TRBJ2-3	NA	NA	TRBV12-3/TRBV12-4	CASSMTSNTQYF	TGTGCCAGCAGCATGACTAGTAATACGCAGTATTTT
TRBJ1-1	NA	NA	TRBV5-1	CASSSLDPGNTEAFF	TGCGCCAGCAGCTCCTTGGACCCTGGGAACACTGAAGCTTTCTTT
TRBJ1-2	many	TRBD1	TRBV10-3	CAISAGQGAQGYTF	TGTGCCATCAGTGCGGGACAGGGGGCGCAAGGCTACACCTTC
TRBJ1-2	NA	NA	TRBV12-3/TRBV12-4	CASSGLQRPGKGGYTF	TGTGCCAGCAGTGGGTTACAGCGGCCAGGAAAAGGTGGCTACACCTTC
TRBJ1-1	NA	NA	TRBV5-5	CASSYRFEAFF	TGTGCCAGCAGCTATCGCTTTGAAGCTTTCTTT